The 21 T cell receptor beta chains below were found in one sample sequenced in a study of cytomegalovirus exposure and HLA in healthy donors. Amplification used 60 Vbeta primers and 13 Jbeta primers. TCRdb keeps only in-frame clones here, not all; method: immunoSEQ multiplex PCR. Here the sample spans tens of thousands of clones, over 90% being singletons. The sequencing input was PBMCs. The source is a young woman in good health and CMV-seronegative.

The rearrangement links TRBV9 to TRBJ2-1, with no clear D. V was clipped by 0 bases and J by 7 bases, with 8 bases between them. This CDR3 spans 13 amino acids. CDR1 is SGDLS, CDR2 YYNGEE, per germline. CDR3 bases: TGTGCCAGCAGCGTAGCTAACTATAATGAGCAGTTCTTC. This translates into CASSVANYNEQFF.

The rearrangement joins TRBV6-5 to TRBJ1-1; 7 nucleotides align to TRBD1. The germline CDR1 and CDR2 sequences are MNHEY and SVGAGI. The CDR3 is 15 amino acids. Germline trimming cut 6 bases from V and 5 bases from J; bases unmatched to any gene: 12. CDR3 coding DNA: TGTGCCAGCAGGGAATCCCAGGGGGGCTGGACTGAAGCTTTCTTT. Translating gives CASRESQGGWTEAFF.

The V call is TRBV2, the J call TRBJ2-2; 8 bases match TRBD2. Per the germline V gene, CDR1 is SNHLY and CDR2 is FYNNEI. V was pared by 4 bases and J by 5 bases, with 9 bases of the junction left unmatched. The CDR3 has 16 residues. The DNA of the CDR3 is TGTGCCAGCAGTGGAATGGGACTAGGTGGGACCGGGGAGCTGTTTTTT. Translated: CASSGMGLGGTGELFF. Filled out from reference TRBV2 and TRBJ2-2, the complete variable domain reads EPEVTQTPSHQVTQMGQEVILRCVPISNHLYFYWYRQILGQKVEFLVSFYNNEISEKSEIFDDQFSVERPDGSNFTLKIRSTKLEDSAMYFCASSGMGLGGTGELFFGEGSRLTVL.

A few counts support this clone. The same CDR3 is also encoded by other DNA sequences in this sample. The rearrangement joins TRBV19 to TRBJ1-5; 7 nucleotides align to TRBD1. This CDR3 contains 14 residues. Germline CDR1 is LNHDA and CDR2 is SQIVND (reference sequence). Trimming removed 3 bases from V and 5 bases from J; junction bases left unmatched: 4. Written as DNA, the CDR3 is TGTGCCAGTAGTATTTGGACAGGCGATCAGCCCCAGCATTTT. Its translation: CASSIWTGDQPQHF.

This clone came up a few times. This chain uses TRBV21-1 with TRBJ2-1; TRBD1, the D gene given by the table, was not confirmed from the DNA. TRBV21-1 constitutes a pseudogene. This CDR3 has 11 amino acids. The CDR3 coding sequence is TGTGCCAGCAGCAATTCAAATGAGCAGTTCTTC. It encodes CASSNSNEQFF.

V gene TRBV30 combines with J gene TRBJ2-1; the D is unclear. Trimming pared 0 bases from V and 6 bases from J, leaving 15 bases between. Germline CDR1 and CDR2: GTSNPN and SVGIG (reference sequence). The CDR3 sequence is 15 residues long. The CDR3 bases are TGTGCCTGGAGTGTACGGCGTCCTAGTTCCAATGAGCAGTTCTTC. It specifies CAWSVRRPSSNEQFF. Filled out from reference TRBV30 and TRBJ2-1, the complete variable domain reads SQTIHQWPATLVQPVGSPLSLECTVEGTSNPNLYWYRQAAGRGLQLLFYSVGIGQISSEVPQNLSASRPQDRQFILSSKKLLLSDSGFYLCAWSVRRPSSNEQFFGPGTRLTVL.

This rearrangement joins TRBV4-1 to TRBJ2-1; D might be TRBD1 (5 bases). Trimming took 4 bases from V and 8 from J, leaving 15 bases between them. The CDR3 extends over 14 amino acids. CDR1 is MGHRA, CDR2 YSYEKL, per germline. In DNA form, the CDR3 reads TGCGCCAGCAGCCCCAGGGTGAGAGGCGATGAGCAGTTCTTC. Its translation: CASSPRVRGDEQFF.

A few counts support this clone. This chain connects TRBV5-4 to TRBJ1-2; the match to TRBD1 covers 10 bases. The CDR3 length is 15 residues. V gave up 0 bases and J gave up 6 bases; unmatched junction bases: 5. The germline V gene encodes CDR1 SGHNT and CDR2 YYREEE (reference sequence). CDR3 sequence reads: CASSLAKDRGDGYTF. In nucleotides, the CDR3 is TGTGCCAGCAGCTTGGCGAAGGACAGGGGGGATGGCTACACCTTC.

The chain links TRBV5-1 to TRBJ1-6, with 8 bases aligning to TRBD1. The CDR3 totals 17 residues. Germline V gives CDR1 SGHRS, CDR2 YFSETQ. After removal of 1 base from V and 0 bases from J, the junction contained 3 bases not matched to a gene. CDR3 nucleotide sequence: TGCGCCAGCAGCTTGTGGGACAGGAGCTCCTATAATTCACCCCTCCACTTT. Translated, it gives CASSLWDRSSYNSPLHF. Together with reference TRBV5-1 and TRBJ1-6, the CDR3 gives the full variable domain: KAGVTQTPRYLIKTRGQQVTLSCSPISGHRSVSWYQQTPGQGLQFLFEYFSETQRNKGNFPGRFSGRQFSNSRSEMNVSTLELGDSALYLCASSLWDRSSYNSPLHFGNGTRLTVT.

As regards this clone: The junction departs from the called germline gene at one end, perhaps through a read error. Here the CDR3 DNA reads TGTGCCAGCAGCTTAGGCCCCAGGGGGAATGGGCAGTTCTTC. Its translation is CASSLGPRGNGQFF. V is TRBV7-2 and J is TRBJ2-1; 7 nucleotides line up with TRBD1. Germline lookup yields CDR1 SGHTA and CDR2 FQGNSA. The CDR3 consists of 14 residues.

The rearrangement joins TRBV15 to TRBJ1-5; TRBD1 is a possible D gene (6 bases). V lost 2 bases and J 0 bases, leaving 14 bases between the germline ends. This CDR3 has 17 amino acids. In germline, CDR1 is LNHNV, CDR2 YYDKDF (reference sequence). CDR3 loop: CATSRPGQPGSNQPQHF. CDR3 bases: TGTGCCACCAGCAGACCAGGACAGCCGGGTAGCAATCAGCCCCAGCATTTT.

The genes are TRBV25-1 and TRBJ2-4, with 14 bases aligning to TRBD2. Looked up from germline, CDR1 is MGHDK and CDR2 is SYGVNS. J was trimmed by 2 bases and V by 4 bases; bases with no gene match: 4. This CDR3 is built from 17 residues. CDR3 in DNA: TGTGCCAGCAGTGCGGGACTAGCGGGAGCGACCAAAAACATTCAGTACTTC. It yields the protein CASSAGLAGATKNIQYF.

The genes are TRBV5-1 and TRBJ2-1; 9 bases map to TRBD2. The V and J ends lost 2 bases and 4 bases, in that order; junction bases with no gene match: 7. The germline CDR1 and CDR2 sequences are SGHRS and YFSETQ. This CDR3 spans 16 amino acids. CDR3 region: CASSLETSGVYNEQFF. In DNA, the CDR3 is TGCGCCAGCAGCTTAGAGACTAGCGGAGTATACAATGAGCAGTTCTTC.

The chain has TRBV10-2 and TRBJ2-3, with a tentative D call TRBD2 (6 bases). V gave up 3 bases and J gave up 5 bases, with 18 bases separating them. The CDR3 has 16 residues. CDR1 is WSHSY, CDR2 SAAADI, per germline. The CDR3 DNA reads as TGCGCCAGCAGTGAATCCGCGGGACTGGGCGGAGATACGCAGTATTTT. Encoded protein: CASSESAGLGGDTQYF.

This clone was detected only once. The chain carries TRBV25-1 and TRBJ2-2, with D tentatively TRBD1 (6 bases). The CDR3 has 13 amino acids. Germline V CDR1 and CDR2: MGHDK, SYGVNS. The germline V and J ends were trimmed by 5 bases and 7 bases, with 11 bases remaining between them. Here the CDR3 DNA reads TGTGCCAGCAGTCACAGGGCAAGCGGGGAGCTGTTTTTT. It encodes CASSHRASGELFF.

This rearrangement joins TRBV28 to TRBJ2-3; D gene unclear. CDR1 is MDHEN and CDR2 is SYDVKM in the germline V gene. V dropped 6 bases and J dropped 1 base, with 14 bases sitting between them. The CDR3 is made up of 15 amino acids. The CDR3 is CASSPSSFGTDTQYF. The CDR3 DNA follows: TGTGCCAGCAGCCCGAGTTCGTTTGGCACAGATACGCAGTATTTT.

DNA for the CDR3: TGTGCCAGCAGCTTGGACCAGGGGAAGGGAGAGCAGTACTTC. Amino acids: CASSLDQGKGEQYF. The chain is built from TRBV5-4 and TRBJ2-7; a possible D gene is TRBD1 (6 bases). The CDR3 loop spans 14 amino acids. Trimming took off 0 bases at V and 7 bases at J, with 14 bases between the two ends. Germline CDR1 is SGHNT and CDR2 is YYREEE (reference sequence). The full variable domain, rest sourced from reference TRBV5-4 and TRBJ2-7, is ETGVTQSPTHLIKTRGQQVTLRCSSQSGHNTVSWYQQALGQGPQFIFQYYREEENGRGNFPPRFSGLQFPNYSSELNVNALELDDSALYLCASSLDQGKGEQYFGPGTRLTVT.

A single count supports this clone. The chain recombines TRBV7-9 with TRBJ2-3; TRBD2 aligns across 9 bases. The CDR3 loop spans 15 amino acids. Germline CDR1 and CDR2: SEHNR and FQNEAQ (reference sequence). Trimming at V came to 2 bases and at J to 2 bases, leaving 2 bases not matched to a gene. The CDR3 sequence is CASSLSGRPTDTQYF. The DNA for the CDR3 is TGTGCCAGCAGCTTAAGCGGGAGGCCCACAGATACGCAGTATTTT.

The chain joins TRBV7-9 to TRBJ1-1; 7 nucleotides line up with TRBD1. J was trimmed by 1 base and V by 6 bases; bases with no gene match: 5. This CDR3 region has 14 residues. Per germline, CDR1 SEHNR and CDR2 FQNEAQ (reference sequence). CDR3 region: CASSQGQTNTEAFF. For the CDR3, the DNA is TGTGCCAGCAGTCAGGGACAGACGAACACTGAAGCTTTCTTT. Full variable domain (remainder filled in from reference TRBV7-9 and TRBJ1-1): DTGVSQNPRHKITKRGQNVTFRCDPISEHNRLYWYRQTLGQGPEFLTYFQNEAQLEKSRLLSDRFSAERPKGSFSTLEIQRTEQGDSAMYLCASSQGQTNTEAFFGQGTRLTVV.

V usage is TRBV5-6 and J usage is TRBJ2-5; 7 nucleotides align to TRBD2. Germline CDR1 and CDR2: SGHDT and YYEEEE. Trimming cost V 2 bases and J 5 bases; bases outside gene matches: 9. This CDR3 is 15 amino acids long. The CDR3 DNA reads TGTGCCAGCAGCTTACCGGGGGGTTGGGAGGAGACCCAGTACTTC. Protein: CASSLPGGWEETQYF.

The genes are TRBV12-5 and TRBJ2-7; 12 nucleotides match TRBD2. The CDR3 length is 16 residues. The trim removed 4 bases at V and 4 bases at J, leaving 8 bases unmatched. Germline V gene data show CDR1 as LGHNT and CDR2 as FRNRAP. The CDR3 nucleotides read TGTGCTAGTGGTTGTCTAGCGGGAGGGATACTTTACGAGCAGTACTTC. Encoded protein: CASGCLAGGILYEQYF. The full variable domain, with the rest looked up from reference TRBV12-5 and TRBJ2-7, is DARVTQTPRHKVTEMGQEVTMRCQPILGHNTVFWYRQTMMQGLELLAYFRNRAPLDDSGMPKDRFSAEMPDATLATLKIQPSEPRDSAVYFCASGCLAGGILYEQYFGPGTRLTVT.